This T cell receptor beta chain was sequenced in a study of blood T cell repertoires in COVID-19. Overall study context: Samples of COVID-19 (acute and convalescent) were obtained from the United States, Italy and Spain. T cells, B-cell-depleted T cells, or PBMCs supplied cDNA or gDNA.

The assay was immunoSEQ multiplex PCR, and TCRdb's table has in-frame clones only and misses some. Here the sample spans about 90,000 clones, roughly nine tenths being singletons. Deletions cut 3 bases from V and 4 bases from J, with 10 bases between. CDR1 MNHEY and CDR2 SMNVEV come from the germline V gene (reference sequence). CDR3 length equals 15 residues. This clonotype was obtained from a human donor with active COVID-19. The donor label of this sample is uncertain. The chain uses TRBV27 and TRBJ1-6; a weak D match, TRBD1 (6 bases). The specimen was peripheral blood. The CDR3 region has the DNA TGTGCCAGCAGTTTCTTCAGGGGTTATAATTCACCCCTCCACTTT. Its translation is CASSFFRGYNSPLHF.